These T cell receptor beta chains were read from a single sample in a study of shared clonotypes between healthy human individuals. Some clones are missing from TCRdb's copy, which holds only in-frame ones; the method was immunoSEQ multiplex PCR. The sample shows about 660,000 clones, approximately 79% of them seen only once. The specimen was memory CD4+ T cells sorted from blood. These receptors all stem from a woman in her thirties in good health. Each CDR3 is given with its conserved first and last residue. A D gene is named only where the DNA matches it firmly. Rows may omit the clone size; those that give it use once, few, many or a size class.

13	TRBV5-4	few	TRBJ2-1	NA	TGTGCCAGCAGCCCTTCCATCGGTGATGAGCAGTTCTTC	CASSPSIGDEQFF
17	TRBV15	NA	TRBJ2-6	NA	TGTGCCACCAGCAGACAATGGGCGGGGACTGGGGCCAACGTCCTGACTTTC	CATSRQWAGTGANVLTF
14	TRBV6-1	few	TRBJ2-5	NA	TGTGCCAGCAGTGAAGCGAGGGCCAGAAAGACCCAGTACTTC	CASSEARARKTQYF
15	TRBV30	many	TRBJ2-7	TRBD1	TGTGCCTGGAGCCGGACAGGGACCAGTGCCCTCGAGCAGTACTTC	CAWSRTGTSALEQYF
13	TRBV5-1	few	TRBJ2-1	NA	TGCGCCAGCAGCTTGGGACTAGGCGGTGAGCAGTTCTTC	CASSLGLGGEQFF
18	TRBV11-2	NA	TRBJ2-3	TRBD2	TGTGCCAGCAGCTTAGATCGGGCTAGCGGACCCCGGGCAGATACGCAGTATTTT	CASSLDRASGPRADTQYF
17	TRBV19	NA	TRBJ2-5	TRBD2	TGTGCCAGTACTTCCGGGACTAGCGGGAGGGCCCGGGGGACCCAGTACTTC	CASTSGTSGRARGTQYF
12	TRBV19	NA	TRBJ1-3	NA	TGTGCCACCTGGACAGAAGGAAACACCATATATTTT	CATWTEGNTIYF
18	TRBV4-2	NA	TRBJ2-7	NA	TGTGCCAGCAGCCAAGGGGTGACTAGAGAATATTCAACCTACGAGCAGTACTTC	CASSQGVTREYSTYEQYF
16	TRBV30	NA	TRBJ2-1	TRBD2	TGTGCCTGCCGCCCTAGCGGGAGCCTTCGCTACAATGAGCAGTTCTTC	CACRPSGSLRYNEQFF
14	TRBV18	NA	TRBJ2-5	TRBD1	TGTGCCAGCTCACTTAGACAGGGAAGAGAGACCCAGTACTTC	CASSLRQGRETQYF
12	TRBV5-1	NA	TRBJ1-1	NA	TGCGCCAGCAGCTCATGGGGGACTGAAGCTTTCTTT	CASSSWGTEAFF
13	TRBV25-1	NA	TRBJ2-7	NA	TGTGCCGTGGCGATGGACGACGGGCTCGAGCAGTACTTC	CAVAMDDGLEQYF
16	TRBV5-1	NA	TRBJ2-5	TRBD2	TGCGCCAGCAGCTTGATATCTAGCGGGGGCCAAGAGACCCAGTACTTC	CASSLISSGGQETQYF
14	TRBV28	NA	TRBJ1-1	NA	TGTGCCAGCACCGACGTTTGGGGGCATACTGAAGCTTTCTTT	CASTDVWGHTEAFF
15	TRBV7-2	NA	TRBJ2-7	NA	TGTGCCAGCAGCTTAGTGTGGGACCGCTCCTACGAGCAGTACTTC	CASSLVWDRSYEQYF
14	TRBV9	NA	TRBJ2-7	NA	TGTGCCAGCAGCGTGGGGGGAAGCTCCTACGAGCAGTACTTC	CASSVGGSSYEQYF
15	TRBV7-2	NA	TRBJ1-2	TRBD1	TGTGCCAGCAGCTTACGACAGGGGGGCCTTTATGGCTACACCTTC	CASSLRQGGLYGYTF
15	TRBV5-1	many	TRBJ2-1	NA	TGCGCCAGCAGCTCCGACAGTAACGGTTACAATGAGCAGTTCTTC	CASSSDSNGYNEQFF
16	TRBV5-8	NA	TRBJ1-5	NA	TGTGCCAGCAGCTTGCCCCCGCGCAGTGGGGATCAGCCCCAGCATTTT	CASSLPPRSGDQPQHF
13	TRBV5-1	NA	TRBJ2-7	NA	TGCGCCAGCAGCGAGGAGGGGTCCTACGAGCAGTACTTC	CASSEEGSYEQYF
14	TRBV29-1	NA	TRBJ2-1	TRBD2	TGCAGCGTCCGACTAGCGGGAGGGGCTAATGAGCAGTTCTTC	CSVRLAGGANEQFF
14	TRBV7-2	NA	TRBJ2-1	NA	TGTGCCAGCAGCTTAGTGGGCTTGCAGGATGAGCAGTTCTTC	CASSLVGLQDEQFF
18	TRBV11-2	NA	TRBJ2-1	TRBD2	TGTGCCAGCAGCCCTCACACGAGGACTAGCTCACGGTCGAATGAGCAGTTCTTC	CASSPHTRTSSRSNEQFF
13	TRBV5-8	NA	TRBJ1-2	NA	TGTGCCAGCAGCTCGTGGGACGGCGATGGCTACACCTTC	CASSSWDGDGYTF
16	TRBV9	NA	TRBJ2-2	NA	TGTGCCAGCAGCGCCCGAGTCGGGTCGGGTCCCGGGGAGCTGTTTTTT	CASSARVGSGPGELFF
13	TRBV6-6	NA	TRBJ2-5	NA	TGTGCCAGCAGGCAGACGGCTGAGGGGACCCAGTACTTC	CASRQTAEGTQYF
15	TRBV2	NA	TRBJ1-2	TRBD1	TGTGCCAGCAGTCCTTCCGGGACAGGGGCCTATGGCTACACCTTC	CASSPSGTGAYGYTF
14	TRBV19	once	TRBJ1-2	NA	TGTGCCAGTAGGGGGTCGGGCGGGAGCGGAGGCTACACCTTC	CASRGSGGSGGYTF
16	TRBV5-1	NA	TRBJ1-3	NA	TGCGCCAGCAGCTTAGACCCGTCCTCTGGTGGAAACACCATATATTTT	CASSLDPSSGGNTIYF
16	TRBV28	NA	TRBJ2-1	TRBD2	TGTGCCAGCAGTTTATTTAGGGGACTAGCCCGCCGCGAGCAGTTCTTC	CASSLFRGLARREQFF
13	TRBV6-1	NA	TRBJ1-5	NA	TGTGCCAGCAAACGGGACGGCTATCAGCCCCAGCATTTT	CASKRDGYQPQHF
15	TRBV4-2	few	TRBJ1-4	NA	TGTGCCAGCAGCCAAGATAGACAAGTTAATGAAAAACTGTTTTTT	CASSQDRQVNEKLFF
14	TRBV7-2	NA	TRBJ2-5	NA	TGTGCCAGCAGCAGGCTGGCGGGGCCGGAGACCCAGTACTTC	CASSRLAGPETQYF
15	TRBV29-1	few	TRBJ1-2	TRBD1	TGCAGCGTCCAAACAAGGGGGCTGGGGATAGAAGGCTACACCTTC	CSVQTRGLGIEGYTF
14	TRBV2	NA	TRBJ1-1	TRBD1	TGTGCCAGCAGCGAACAGGGGGACTACACTGAAGCTTTCTTT	CASSEQGDYTEAFF
12	TRBV28	NA	TRBJ1-1	TRBD1	TGTGCCAGCAGCTATGACAGGGGGAGAGCTTTCTTT	CASSYDRGRAFF
13	TRBV19	NA	TRBJ1-1	NA	TGTGCCAGTAGTTACCAGCCGAACACTGAAGCTTTCTTT	CASSYQPNTEAFF
12	TRBV30	NA	TRBJ2-7	NA	TGTGCCTGCATGCGGAGTCGCTACGAGCAGTACTTC	CACMRSRYEQYF
14	TRBV5-4	NA	TRBJ2-3	TRBD1	TGTGCCAGCAGCTTGTACAGGGGTACAGATACGCAGTATTTT	CASSLYRGTDTQYF
14	TRBV6-6	NA	TRBJ1-2	NA	TGTGCCAGCAGTTTGTCCGGGGGCTACTATGGCTACACCTTC	CASSLSGGYYGYTF
14	TRBV11-2	once	TRBJ1-4	TRBD1	TGTGCCAGCAGCGAACAGGGGGCAATTGAAAAACTGTTTTTT	CASSEQGAIEKLFF
16	TRBV5-1	NA	TRBJ2-2	TRBD2	TGCGCCAGCAGCTTGGCGGGACTAGTAGTTTCCGGGGAGCTGTTTTTT	CASSLAGLVVSGELFF
15	TRBV27	once	TRBJ2-3	NA	TGTGCCAGCAGTTTCGGGGGTTTAAGCACAGATACGCAGTATTTT	CASSFGGLSTDTQYF
12	TRBV27	NA	TRBJ2-7	NA	TGTGCCAGCTGGGACAACTTCTACGAGCAGTACTTC	CASWDNFYEQYF
13	TRBV30	NA	TRBJ2-3	NA	TGTGCCTGGAGGTGGAGCGGCACAGATACGCAGTATTTT	CAWRWSGTDTQYF
14	TRBV10-3	NA	TRBJ2-1	NA	TGTGCCATCAGTGAGGACCACTCCTACAATGAGCAGTTCTTC	CAISEDHSYNEQFF
13	TRBV19	NA	TRBJ1-5	NA	TGTGCCAGTAGTCAGCCGAGCAATCAGCCCCAGCATTTT	CASSQPSNQPQHF
15	TRBV11-2	NA	TRBJ2-7	TRBD1	TGTGCCAGCAGCGACGACAGGGGGCTCTCCTACGAGCAGTACTTC	CASSDDRGLSYEQYF
15	TRBV7-9	NA	TRBJ2-7	NA	TGTGCCAGCACCCCACCCGGGAGAAGCTCCTACGAGCAGTACTTC	CASTPPGRSSYEQYF
14	TRBV28	NA	TRBJ1-1	TRBD1	TGTGCCAGCAGTTTCTCCAGGGGGCGAGACCGAGCTTTCTTT	CASSFSRGRDRAFF
14	TRBV2	few	TRBJ1-5	NA	TGTGCCAGCACCGGGATTATTAGCAATCAGCCCCAGCATTTT	CASTGIISNQPQHF
15	TRBV6-1	NA	TRBJ1-4	NA	TGTGCCAGCAGTGAGGGAGACCCCGGGAGTGAAAAACTGTTTTTT	CASSEGDPGSEKLFF
14	TRBV28	NA	TRBJ2-2	NA	TGTGCCAGCAGTTCGGCAGGGGCAAACGGGGAGCTGTTTTTT	CASSSAGANGELFF
16	TRBV2	NA	TRBJ2-3	NA	TGTGCCAGCAATCCAGGTTCGCGCCGGGGCACAGATACGCAGTATTTT	CASNPGSRRGTDTQYF
13	TRBV7-2	NA	TRBJ1-1	NA	TGTGCCAGCAGCTTCACAGGCTACACTGAAGCTTTCTTT	CASSFTGYTEAFF
11	TRBV28	NA	TRBJ1-2	TRBD1	TGTGCCAGCAGTAAGACAGGGGGCTACACCTTC	CASSKTGGYTF
15	TRBV19	NA	TRBJ1-5	NA	TGTGCCAGTAGCGCCGAAAGGTCTAGCAATCAGCCCCAGCATTTT	CASSAERSSNQPQHF
15	TRBV15	many	TRBJ2-3	NA	TGTGCCACCAGTCCCGACCTCAGGAGGACAGATACGCAGTATTTT	CATSPDLRRTDTQYF
15	TRBV5-6	NA	TRBJ2-7	TRBD2	TGTGCCAGCAGCTTTCTAGCGGGGCCCTCCTACGAGCAGTACTTC	CASSFLAGPSYEQYF